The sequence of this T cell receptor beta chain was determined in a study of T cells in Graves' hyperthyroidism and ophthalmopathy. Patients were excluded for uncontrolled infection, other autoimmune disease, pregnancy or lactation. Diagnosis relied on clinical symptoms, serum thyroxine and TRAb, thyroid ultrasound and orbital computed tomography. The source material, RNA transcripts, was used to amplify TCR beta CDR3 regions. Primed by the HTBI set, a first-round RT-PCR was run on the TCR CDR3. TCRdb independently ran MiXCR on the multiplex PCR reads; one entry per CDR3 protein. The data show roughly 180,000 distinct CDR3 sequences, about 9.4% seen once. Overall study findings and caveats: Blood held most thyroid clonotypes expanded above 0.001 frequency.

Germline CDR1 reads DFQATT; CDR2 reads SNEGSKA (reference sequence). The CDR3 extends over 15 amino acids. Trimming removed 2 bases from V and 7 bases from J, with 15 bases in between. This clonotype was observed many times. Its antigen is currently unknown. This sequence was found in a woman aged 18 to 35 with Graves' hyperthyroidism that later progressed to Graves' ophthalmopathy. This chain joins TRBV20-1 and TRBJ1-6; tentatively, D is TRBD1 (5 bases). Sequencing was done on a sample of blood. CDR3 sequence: CSARTRDYQNSPLHF. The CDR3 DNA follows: TGCAGTGCTAGAACCAGGGATTATCAAAATTCACCCCTCCACTTT.